Each of the 4 T cell receptor beta chains below was sequenced from the same sample in a study of blood T cells in healthy people across ages. With a J-beta primer mix and a sample-barcoded 5' primer, a second PCR ran about 7 to 12 cycles. One entry per CDR3 protein, called by TCRdb with MiXCR from the 5' RACE reads. The profile shows roughly 1,700,000 distinct CDR3 sequences, 25% to 30% of them singletons. Sequences were obtained from blood. Receptors originate from a young woman in good health.

To note about this clonotype: This may stem from a read error, because a much larger clone lies one nucleotide away. The rearrangement uses TRBV29-1 and TRBJ2-7; a possible D gene is TRBD1 (5 bases). Per the germline V gene, CDR1 is SQVTM and CDR2 is ANQGSEA. V lost 7 bases and J lost 3, with 16 bases in between. This CDR3 is built from 13 residues. The CDR3 sequence: CSAADTGLYEQYF. CDR3 nucleotides: TGCAGCGCCGCGGACACTGGCCTCTACGAGCAGTACTTC.

This clonotype was detected a few times. This chain links TRBV13 with TRBJ2-5, with 7 bases lining up with TRBD2. The germline CDR1 and CDR2 sequences are PRHDT and FYEKMQ (reference sequence). Germline trimming cut 0 bases from V and 5 bases from J; bases unmatched to any gene: 9. This CDR3 region has 16 residues. The CDR3 DNA reads as TGTGCCAGCAGCTTAGGACTAGCGAGAGGGCACGAGACCCAGTACTTC. Its protein product is CASSLGLARGHETQYF.

This clonotype occurred a few times. The chain carries TRBV29-1 and TRBJ2-1; 7 bases map to TRBD1. CDR1 and CDR2 from the germline V gene are SQVTM and ANQGSEA. This CDR3 has 13 amino acids. The junction had 2 bases not matched to a gene; V was cut back by 2 bases and J by 4 bases. The CDR3 DNA is TGCAGCGTTGAAATGGGACAGTACAATGAGCAGTTCTTC. Amino acids: CSVEMGQYNEQFF.

The chain uses TRBV27 and TRBJ2-7, with D uncertain. The germline CDR1 and CDR2 sequences are MNHEY and SMNVEV (reference sequence). V gave up 8 bases and J gave up 0 bases, with 17 bases separating them. CDR3 length: 15 residues. The CDR3 DNA reads as TGTGCCAGCCCCCCTGAGCTGACCGGCTCCTACGAGCAGTACTTC. This codes for CASPPELTGSYEQYF.